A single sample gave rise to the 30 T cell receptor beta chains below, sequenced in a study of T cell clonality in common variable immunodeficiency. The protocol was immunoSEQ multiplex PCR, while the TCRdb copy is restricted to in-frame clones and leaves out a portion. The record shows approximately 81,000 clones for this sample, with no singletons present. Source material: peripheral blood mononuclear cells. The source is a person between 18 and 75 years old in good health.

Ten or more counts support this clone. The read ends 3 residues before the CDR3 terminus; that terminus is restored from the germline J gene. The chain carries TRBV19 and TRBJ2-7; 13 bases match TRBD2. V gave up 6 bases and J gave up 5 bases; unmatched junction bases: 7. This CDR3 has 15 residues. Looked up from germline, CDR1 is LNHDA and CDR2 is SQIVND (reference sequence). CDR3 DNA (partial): TGTGCCAGTAGCATACTAGCGGGAGGGCCCAACGAG. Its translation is CASSILAGGPNE. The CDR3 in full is CASSILAGGPNEQYF.

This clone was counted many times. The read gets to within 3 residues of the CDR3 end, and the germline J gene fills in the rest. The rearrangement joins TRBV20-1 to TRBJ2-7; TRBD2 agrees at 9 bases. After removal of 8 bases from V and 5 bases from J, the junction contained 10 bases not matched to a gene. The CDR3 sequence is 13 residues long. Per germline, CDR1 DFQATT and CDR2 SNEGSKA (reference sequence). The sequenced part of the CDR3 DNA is TGCAGTACCGGTAGCGGGAGATGGGACGAG. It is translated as CSTGSGRWDE. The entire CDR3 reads CSTGSGRWDEQYF.

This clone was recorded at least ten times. CDR3 DNA (partial): TGCGCCAGCAGCTTAACAGGGGGGGATGAAAAA. Amino acid sequence: CASSLTGGDEK. From start to end, the CDR3 is CASSLTGGDEKLFF. The chain joins TRBV5-1 to TRBJ1-4; 8 bases fit TRBD1. Sequencing ends 3 residues short of the CDR3 end; the germline J gene provides the rest. Trimming took 2 bases from V and 6 from J; bases not matched to a gene: 3. The germline V gene has CDR1 SGHRS and CDR2 YFSETQ. This CDR3 region has 14 residues.

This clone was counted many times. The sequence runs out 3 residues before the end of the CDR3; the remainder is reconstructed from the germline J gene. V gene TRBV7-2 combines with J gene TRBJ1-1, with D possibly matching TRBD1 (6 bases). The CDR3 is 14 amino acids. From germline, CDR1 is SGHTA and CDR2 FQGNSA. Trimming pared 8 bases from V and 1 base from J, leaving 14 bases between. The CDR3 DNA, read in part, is TGTGCCAGCCCTATCGGGACAAGGAACACTGAA. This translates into CASPIGTRNTE. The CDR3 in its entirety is CASPIGTRNTEAFF.

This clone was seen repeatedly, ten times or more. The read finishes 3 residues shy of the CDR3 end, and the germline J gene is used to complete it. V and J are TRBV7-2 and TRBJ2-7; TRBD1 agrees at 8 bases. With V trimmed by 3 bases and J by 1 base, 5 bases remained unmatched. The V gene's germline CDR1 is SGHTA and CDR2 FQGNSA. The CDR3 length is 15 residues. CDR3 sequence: CASSFRGQGSYEQYF. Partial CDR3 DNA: TGTGCCAGCAGCTTCAGAGGACAGGGATCCTACGAG.

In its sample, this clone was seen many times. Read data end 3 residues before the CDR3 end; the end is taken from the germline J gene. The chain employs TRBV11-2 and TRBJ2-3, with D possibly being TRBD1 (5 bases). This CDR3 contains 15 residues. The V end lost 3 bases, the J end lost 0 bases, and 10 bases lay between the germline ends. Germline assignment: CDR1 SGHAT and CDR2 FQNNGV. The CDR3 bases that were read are TGTGCCAGCAGCTTCAGAGGACAAAGCACAGATACG. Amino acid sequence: CASSFRGQSTDT. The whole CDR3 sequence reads CASSFRGQSTDTQYF.

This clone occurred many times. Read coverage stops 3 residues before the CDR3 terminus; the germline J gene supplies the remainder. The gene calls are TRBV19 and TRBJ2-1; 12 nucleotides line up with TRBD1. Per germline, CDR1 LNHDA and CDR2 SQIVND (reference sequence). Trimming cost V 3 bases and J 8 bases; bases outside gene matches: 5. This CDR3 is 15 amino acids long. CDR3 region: CASSIWGQGADEQFF. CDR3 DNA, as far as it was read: TGTGCCAGTAGTATCTGGGGACAGGGGGCTGATGAG.

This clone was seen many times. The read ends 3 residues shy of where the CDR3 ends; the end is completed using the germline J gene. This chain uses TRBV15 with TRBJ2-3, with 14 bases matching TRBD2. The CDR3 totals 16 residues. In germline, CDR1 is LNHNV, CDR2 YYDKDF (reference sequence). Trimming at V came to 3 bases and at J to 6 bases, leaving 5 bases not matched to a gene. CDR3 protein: CATSRGTSGSSDTQYF. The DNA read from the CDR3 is TGTGCCACCAGCAGGGGGACTAGCGGGAGTTCTGATACG. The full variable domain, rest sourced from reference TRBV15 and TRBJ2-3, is DAMVIQNPRYQVTQFGKPVTLSCSQTLNHNVMYWYQQKSSQAPKLLFHYYDKDFNNEADTPDNFQSRRPNTSFCFLDIRSPGLGDTAMYLCATSRGTSGSSDTQYFGPGTRLTVL.

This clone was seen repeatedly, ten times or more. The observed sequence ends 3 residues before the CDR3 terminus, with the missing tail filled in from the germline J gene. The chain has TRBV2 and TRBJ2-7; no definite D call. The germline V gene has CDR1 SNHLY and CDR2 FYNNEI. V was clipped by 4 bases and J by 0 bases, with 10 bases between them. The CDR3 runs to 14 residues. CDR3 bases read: TGTGCCAGCAGTGTTGGCCGATACTCCTACGAG. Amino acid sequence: CASSVGRYSYE. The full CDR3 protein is CASSVGRYSYEQYF.

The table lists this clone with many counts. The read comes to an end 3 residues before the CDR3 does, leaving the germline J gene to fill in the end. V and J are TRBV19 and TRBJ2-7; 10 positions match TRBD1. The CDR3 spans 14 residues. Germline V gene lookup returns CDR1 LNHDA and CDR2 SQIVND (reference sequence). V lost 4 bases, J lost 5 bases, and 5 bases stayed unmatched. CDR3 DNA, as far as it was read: TGTGCCAGTAGTAGGGGGACAGGGGTTAACGAG. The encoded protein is CASSRGTGVNE. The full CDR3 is CASSRGTGVNEQYF. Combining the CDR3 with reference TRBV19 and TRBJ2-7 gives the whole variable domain DGGITQSPKYLFRKEGQNVTLSCEQNLNHDAMYWYRQDPGQGLRLIYYSQIVNDFQKGDIAEGYSVSREKKESFPLTVTSAQKNPTAFYLCASSRGTGVNEQYFGPGTRLTVT.

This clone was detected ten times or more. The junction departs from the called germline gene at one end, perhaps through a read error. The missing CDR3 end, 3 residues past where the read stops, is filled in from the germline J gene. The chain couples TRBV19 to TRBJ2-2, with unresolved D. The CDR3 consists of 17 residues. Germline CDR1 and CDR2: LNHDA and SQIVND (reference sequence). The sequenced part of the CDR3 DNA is TGTGCCAGTACCCTATCCCCCCCATCCTCGAATACCGGGGAG. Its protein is CASTLSPPSSNTGE. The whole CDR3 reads CASTLSPPSSNTGELFF.

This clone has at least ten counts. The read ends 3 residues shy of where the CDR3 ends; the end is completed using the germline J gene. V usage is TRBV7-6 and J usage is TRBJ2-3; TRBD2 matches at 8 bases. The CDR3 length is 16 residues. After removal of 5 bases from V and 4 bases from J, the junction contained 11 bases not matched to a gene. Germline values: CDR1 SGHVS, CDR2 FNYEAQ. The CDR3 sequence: CASSATSGNGPDTQYF. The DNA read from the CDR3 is TGTGCCAGCAGCGCCACTAGCGGCAATGGGCCAGATACG.

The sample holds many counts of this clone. Incomplete CDR3 DNA: TGTGCCAGCAGCCAAGTCGCAGACCGGGATTCACCC. Protein: CASSQVADRDSP. Given in full, the CDR3 is CASSQVADRDSPLHF. J is TRBJ1-6 and V is TRBV4-2; D unclear. The read falls 3 residues short of the CDR3 end, and the missing part is taken from the germline J gene. This CDR3 is built from 15 residues. Trimming removed 1 base from V and 8 bases from J, with 12 bases in between. CDR1 is LGHNA, CDR2 YNFKEQ, per germline.

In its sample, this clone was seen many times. The sequenced part of the CDR3 DNA is TGCAGTGCTAGAGATTCTAGCGGGATTTACAATGAG. This gives the protein CSARDSSGIYNE. The complete CDR3 protein is CSARDSSGIYNEQFF. The chain joins TRBV20-1 to TRBJ2-1; 9 nucleotides align to TRBD2. With the read ending 3 residues before the CDR3 end, the germline J gene is used to fill in that end. With 0 bases clipped from V and 4 bases from J, the junction kept 4 bases outside the gene matches. CDR3 length: 15 residues. Germline lookup yields CDR1 DFQATT and CDR2 SNEGSKA (reference sequence).

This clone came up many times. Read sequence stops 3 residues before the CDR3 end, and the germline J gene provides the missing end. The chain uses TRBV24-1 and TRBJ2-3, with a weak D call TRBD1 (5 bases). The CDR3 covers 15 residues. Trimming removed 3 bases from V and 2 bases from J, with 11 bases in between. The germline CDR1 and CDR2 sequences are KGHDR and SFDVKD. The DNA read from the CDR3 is TGTGCCACCAGTGATGGGGCCTTTTTCACAGATACG. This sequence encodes CATSDGAFFTDT. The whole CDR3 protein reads CATSDGAFFTDTQYF.

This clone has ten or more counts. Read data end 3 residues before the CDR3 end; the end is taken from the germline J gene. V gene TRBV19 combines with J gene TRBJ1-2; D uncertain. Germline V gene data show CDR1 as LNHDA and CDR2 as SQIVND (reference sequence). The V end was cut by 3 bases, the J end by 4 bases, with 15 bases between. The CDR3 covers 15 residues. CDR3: CASSIGPPDFYGYTF. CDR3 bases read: TGTGCCAGTAGTATTGGTCCCCCAGACTTCTATGGC.

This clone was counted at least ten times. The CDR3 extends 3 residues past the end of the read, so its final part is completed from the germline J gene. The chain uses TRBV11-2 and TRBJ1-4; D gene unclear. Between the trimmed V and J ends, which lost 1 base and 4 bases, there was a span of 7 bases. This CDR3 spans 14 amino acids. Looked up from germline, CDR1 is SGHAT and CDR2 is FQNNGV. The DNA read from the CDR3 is TGTGCCAGCAGCTTAGTCCCGTTTAATGAAAAA. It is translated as CASSLVPFNEK. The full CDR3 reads CASSLVPFNEKLFF.

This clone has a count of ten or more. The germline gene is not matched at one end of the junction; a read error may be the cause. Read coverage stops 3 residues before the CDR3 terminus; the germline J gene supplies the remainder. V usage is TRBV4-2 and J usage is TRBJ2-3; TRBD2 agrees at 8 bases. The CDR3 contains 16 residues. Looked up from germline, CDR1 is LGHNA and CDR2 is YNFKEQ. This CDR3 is CASSQDSAGDADTQYF. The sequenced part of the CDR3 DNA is TGCGCCAGCAGCCAAGATTCAGCGGGAGATGCAGATACG.

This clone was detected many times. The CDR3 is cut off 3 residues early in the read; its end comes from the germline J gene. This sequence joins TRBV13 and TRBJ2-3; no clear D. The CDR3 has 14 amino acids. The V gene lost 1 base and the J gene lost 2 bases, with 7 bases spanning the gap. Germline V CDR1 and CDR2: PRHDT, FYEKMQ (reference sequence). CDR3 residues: CASSLVALTDTQYF. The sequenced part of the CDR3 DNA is TGTGCCAGCAGCTTAGTGGCTCTCACAGATACG.

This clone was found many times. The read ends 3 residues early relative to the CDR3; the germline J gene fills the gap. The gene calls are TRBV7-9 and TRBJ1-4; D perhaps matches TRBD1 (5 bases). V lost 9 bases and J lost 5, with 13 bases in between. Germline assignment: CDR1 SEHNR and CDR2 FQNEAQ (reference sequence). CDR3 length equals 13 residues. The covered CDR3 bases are TGTGCCAGTGAGGCAGGGCCAAATGAAAAA. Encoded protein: CASEAGPNEK. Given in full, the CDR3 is CASEAGPNEKLFF.

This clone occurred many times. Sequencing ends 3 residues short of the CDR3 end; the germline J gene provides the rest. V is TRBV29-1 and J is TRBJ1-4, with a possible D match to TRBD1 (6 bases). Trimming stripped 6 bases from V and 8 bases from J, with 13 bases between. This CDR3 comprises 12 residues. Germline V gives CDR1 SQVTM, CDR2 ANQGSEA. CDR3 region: CSVLTGLEKLFF. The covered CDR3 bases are TGCAGCGTCTTGACAGGCCTAGAAAAA.

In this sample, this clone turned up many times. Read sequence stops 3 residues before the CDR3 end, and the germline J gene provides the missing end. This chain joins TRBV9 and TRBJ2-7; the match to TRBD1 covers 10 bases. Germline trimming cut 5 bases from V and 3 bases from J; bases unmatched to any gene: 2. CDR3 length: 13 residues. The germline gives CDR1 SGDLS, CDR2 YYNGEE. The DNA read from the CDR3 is TGTGCCAGCAGTGGGGACAGGGGCTACGAG. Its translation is CASSGDRGYE. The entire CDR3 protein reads CASSGDRGYEQYF.

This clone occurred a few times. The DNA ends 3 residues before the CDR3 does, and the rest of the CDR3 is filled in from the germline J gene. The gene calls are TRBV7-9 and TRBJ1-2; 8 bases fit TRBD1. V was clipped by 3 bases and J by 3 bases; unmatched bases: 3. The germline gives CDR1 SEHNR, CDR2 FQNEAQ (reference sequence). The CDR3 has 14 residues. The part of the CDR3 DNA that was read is TGTGCCAGCAGCTTCAGGGGGCGCTACTATGGC. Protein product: CASSFRGRYYG. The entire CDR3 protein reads CASSFRGRYYGYTF.

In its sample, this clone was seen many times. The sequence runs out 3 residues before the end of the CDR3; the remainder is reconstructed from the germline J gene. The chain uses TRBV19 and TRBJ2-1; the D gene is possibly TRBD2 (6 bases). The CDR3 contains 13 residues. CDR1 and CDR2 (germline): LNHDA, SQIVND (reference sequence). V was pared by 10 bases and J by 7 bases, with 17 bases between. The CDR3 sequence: CAIGGLGGNEQFF. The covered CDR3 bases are TGTGCCATCGGGGGACTGGGCGGGAATGAG. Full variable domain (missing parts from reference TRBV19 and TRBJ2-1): DGGITQSPKYLFRKEGQNVTLSCEQNLNHDAMYWYRQDPGQGLRLIYYSQIVNDFQKGDIAEGYSVSREKKESFPLTVTSAQKNPTAFYLCAIGGLGGNEQFFGPGTRLTVL.

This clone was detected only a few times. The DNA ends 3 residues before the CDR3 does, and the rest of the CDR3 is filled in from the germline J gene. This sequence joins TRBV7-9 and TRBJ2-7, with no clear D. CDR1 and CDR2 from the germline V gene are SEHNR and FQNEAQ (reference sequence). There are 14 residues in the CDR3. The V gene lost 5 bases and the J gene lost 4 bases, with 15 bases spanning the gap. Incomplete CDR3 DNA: TGTGCCAGCAGCGACGGGTCGCGATTTTACGAG. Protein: CASSDGSRFYE. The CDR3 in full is CASSDGSRFYEQYF.

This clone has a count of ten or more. The CDR3 reads CSARPMGQLNSPLHF. The DNA read from the CDR3 is TGCAGTGCTAGACCAATGGGACAGCTTAATTCACCC. The gene calls are TRBV20-1 and TRBJ1-6; TRBD1 aligns across 7 bases. Read sequence stops 3 residues before the CDR3 end, and the germline J gene provides the missing end. Germline V gives CDR1 DFQATT, CDR2 SNEGSKA (reference sequence). Unmatched junction bases numbered 7, after V lost 2 bases and J lost 6 bases. CDR3 size: 15 residues.

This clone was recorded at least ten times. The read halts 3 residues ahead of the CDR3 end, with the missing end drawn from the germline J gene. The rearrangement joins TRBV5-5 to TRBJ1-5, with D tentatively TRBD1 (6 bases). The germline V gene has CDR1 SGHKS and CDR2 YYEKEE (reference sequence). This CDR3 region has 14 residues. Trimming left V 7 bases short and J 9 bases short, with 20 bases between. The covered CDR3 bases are TGTGCCAGCGCAGGGGCCGGGGAGGGTTGGCCC. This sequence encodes CASAGAGEGWP. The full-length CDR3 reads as CASAGAGEGWPQHF.

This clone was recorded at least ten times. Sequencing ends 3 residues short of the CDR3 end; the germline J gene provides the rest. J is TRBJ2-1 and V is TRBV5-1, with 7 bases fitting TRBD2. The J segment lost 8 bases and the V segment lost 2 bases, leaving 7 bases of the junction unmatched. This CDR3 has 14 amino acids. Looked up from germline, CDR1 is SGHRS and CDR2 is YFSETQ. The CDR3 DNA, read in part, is TGCGCCAGCAGCTTCCGCGGGAGTGGCGATGAG. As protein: CASSFRGSGDE. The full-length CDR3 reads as CASSFRGSGDEQFF.

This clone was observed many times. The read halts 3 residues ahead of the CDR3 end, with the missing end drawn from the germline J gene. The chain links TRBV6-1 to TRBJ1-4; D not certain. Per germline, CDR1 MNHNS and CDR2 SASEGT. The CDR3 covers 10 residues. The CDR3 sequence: CASSDLKLFF. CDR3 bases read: TGTGCCAGCAGTGACTTGAAA.

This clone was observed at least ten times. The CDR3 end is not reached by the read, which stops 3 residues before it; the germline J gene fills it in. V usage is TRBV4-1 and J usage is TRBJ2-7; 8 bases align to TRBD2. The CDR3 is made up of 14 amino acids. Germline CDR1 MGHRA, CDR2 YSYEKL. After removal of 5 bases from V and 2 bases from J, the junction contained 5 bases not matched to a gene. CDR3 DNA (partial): TGCGCCAGCAGCTACGAGCGGGGGCCCTACGAG. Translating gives CASSYERGPYE. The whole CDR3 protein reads CASSYERGPYEQYF.